A selection of T cell receptor beta chains follows, all from one sample in a study of blood T cell repertoires in COVID-19. Generated by immunoSEQ multiplex PCR, the TCRdb table keeps only in-frame clones and is missing some. The sample shows fewer than 250,000 clones, 86% of them seen only once. What was sequenced was peripheral blood. The source is a woman in her sixties who had recovered from COVID-19. Both conserved end residues are trimmed from each CDR3. A clone size is listed for some rows: how often the clone was seen (once, few, many), or a class if it is expanded.

TRBV28	TRBJ2-5	NA	ASSFGPGGRGGGQETQY
TRBV6-6	TRBJ2-7	NA	ASGDQAGTYEQY
TRBV5-4	TRBJ1-1	NA	ASSPDRDTEAF
TRBV11-1	TRBJ1-2	NA	ASSSLRQGAHGYT
TRBV7-6	TRBJ1-1	NA	ASSSEWTGENTEAF
TRBV14	TRBJ2-1	NA	ASSLGLYNEQF
TRBV3-1/TRBV3-2	TRBJ2-3	NA	ASSQLAGTRGDRHTQY
TRBV7-2	TRBJ1-5	NA	ASTYSNQPQH
TRBV2	TRBJ1-4	many	ASSEHSLNEKLF
TRBV4-1	TRBJ1-1	NA	ASSQGQGPNTEAF
TRBV7-9	TRBJ1-5	NA	ASSLGQGVGQPQH
TRBV7-9	TRBJ1-5	once	ASSSGQISNQPQH
TRBV7-3	TRBJ2-3	NA	ASSFGSETDTQY
TRBV27	TRBJ2-2	NA	ASRPQGGGELF
TRBV4-1	TRBJ2-7	NA	ASSQDARTGDSYEQY
TRBV28	TRBJ2-6	NA	ASSLGTGVSSGANVLT